This TCR beta chain was identified during a study of vaccination and CD4 T cells after COVID-19. Study in general: Six men and four women formed the convalescents, two being Hispanic. It was a median roughly 100 days after diagnosis, with a range of 35 to 161, that post-COVID samples were drawn. Typically, post-vaccine samples were obtained a median about 79 days after dose two, within a range of 14 to 241.

TCRdb used MiXCR to reprocess the PCR reads, holding one entry per CDR3 protein. The top ten clones hold approximately 1% of a sample with about 18,000 distinct CDR3 sequences, 55% to 65% of them seen once. The CDR3 runs 15 residues. Between the trimmed V and J ends, which lost 1 base and 1 base, there was a span of 13 bases. Germline assignment: CDR1 DFQATT and CDR2 SNEGSKA (reference sequence). This clonotype was observed a single time. The sample consisted of CD4+ T cells from blood, taken before SARS-CoV-2 vaccination. The chain combines TRBV20-1 with TRBJ1-1; D gene ambiguous. The clonotype comes from a human donor who had recovered from COVID-19. The CDR3 spells CSARGMGGKNTEAFF. CDR3 coding DNA: TGCAGTGCTAGAGGGATGGGCGGGAAGAACACTGAAGCTTTCTTT.